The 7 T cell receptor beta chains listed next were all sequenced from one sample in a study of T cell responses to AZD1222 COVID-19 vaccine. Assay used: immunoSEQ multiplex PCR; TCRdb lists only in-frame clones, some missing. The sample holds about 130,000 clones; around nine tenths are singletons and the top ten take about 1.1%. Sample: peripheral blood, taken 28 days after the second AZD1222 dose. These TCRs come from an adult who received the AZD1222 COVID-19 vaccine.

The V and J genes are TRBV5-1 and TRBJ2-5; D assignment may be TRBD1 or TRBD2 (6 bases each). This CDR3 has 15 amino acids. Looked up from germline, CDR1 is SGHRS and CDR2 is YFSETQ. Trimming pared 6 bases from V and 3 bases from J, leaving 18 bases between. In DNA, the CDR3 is TGCGCCAGCAAGGGGGAACCGGGAGTGGAAGAGACCCAGTACTTC. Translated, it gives CASKGEPGVEETQYF.

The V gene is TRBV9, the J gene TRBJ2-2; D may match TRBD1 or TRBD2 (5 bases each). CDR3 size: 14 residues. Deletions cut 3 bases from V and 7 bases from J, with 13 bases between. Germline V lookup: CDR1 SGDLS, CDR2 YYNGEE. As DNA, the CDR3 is TGTGCCAGCAGCGCTGGGGCAGCGGTCGGGGAGCTGTTTTTT. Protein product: CASSAGAAVGELFF.

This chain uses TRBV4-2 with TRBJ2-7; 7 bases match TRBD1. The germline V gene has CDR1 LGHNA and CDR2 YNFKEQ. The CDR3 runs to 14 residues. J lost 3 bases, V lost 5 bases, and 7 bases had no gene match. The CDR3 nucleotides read TGTGCCAGCAGCACCCGGGGACAGAACTACGAGCAGTACTTC. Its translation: CASSTRGQNYEQYF.

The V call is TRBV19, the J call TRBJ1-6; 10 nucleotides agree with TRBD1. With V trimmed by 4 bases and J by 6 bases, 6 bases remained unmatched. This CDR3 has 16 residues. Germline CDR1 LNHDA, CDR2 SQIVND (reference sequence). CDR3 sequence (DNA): TGTGCCAGTAGTACCTTGACAGGGGGCCGTAATTCACCCCTCCACTTT. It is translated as CASSTLTGGRNSPLHF.

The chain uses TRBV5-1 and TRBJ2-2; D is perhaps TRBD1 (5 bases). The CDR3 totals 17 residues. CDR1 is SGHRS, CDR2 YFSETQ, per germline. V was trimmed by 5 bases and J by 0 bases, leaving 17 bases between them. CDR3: CASRPWTNLPNTGELFF. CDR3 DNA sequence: TGCGCCAGCAGGCCATGGACAAACCTCCCGAACACCGGGGAGCTGTTTTTT.

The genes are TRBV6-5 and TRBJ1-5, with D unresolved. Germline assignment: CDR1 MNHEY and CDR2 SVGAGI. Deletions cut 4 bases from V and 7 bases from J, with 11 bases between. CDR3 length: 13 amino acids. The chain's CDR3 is CASSSLVGQPQHF. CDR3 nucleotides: TGTGCCAGCAGTTCTCTAGTCGGGCAGCCCCAGCATTTT.

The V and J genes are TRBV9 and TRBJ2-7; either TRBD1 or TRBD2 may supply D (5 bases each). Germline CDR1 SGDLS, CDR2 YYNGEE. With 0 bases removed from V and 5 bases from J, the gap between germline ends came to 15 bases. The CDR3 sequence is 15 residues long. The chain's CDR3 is CASSVALTGDDEQYF. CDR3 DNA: TGTGCCAGCAGCGTAGCTCTTACCGGGGACGACGAGCAGTACTTC.